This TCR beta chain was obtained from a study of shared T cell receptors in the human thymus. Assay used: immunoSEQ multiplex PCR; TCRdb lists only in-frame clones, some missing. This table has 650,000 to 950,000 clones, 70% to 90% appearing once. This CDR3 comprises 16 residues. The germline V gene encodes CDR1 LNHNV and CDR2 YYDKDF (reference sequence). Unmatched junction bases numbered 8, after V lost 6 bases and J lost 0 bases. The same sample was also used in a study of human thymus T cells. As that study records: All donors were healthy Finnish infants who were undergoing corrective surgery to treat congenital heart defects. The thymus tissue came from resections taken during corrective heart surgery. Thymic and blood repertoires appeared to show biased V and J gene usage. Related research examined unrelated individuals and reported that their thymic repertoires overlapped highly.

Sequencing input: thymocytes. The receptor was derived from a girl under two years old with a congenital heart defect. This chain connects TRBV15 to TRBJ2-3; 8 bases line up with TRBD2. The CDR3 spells CATSAEAGESTDTQYF. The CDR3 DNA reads TGTGCCACCAGTGCCGAAGCGGGGGAGAGCACAGATACGCAGTATTTT.